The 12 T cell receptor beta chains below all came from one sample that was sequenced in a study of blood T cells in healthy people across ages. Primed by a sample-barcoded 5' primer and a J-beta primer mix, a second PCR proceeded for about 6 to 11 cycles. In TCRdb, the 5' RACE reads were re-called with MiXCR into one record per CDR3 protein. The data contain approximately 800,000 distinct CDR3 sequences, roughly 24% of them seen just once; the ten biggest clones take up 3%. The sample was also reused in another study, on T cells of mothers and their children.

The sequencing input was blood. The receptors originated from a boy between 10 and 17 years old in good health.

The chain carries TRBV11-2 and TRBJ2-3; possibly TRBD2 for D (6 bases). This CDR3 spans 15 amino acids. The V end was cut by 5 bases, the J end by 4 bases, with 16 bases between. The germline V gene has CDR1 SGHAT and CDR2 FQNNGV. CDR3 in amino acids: CASSDLGWGADTQYF. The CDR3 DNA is TGTGCCAGCAGCGATTTGGGGTGGGGGGCAGATACGCAGTATTTT.

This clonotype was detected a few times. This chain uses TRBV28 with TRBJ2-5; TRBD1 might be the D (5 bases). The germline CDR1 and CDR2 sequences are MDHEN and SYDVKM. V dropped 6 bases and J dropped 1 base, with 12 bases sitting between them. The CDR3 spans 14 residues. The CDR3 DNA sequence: TGTGCCAGCAGACCCCAGGGATTCCAAGAGACCCAGTACTTC. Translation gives CASRPQGFQETQYF. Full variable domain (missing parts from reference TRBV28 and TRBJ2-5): DVKVTQSSRYLVKRTGEKVFLECVQDMDHENMFWYRQDPGLGLRLIYFSYDVKMKEKGDIPEGYSVSREKKERFSLILESASTNQTSMYLCASRPQGFQETQYFGPGTRLLVL.

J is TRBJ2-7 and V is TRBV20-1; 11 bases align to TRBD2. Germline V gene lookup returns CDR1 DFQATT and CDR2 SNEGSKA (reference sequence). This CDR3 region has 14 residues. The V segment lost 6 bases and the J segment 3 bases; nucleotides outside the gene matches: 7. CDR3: CSASPGLAVYEQYF. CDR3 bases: TGCAGTGCCAGCCCGGGACTAGCGGTCTACGAGCAGTACTTC.

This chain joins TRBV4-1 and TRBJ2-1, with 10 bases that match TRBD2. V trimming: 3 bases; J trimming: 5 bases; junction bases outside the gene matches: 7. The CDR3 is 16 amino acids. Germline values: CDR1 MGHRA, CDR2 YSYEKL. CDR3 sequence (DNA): TGCGCCAGCAGCCACCGTCTAGCGGGGGTTGACAATGAGCAGTTCTTC. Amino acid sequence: CASSHRLAGVDNEQFF.

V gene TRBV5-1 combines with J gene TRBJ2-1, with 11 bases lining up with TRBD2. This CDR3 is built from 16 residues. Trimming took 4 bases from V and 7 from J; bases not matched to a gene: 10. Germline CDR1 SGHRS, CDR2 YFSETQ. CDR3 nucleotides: TGCGCCAGCAGCAAAACTAGCGGGGGATCCCCGAATGAGCAGTTCTTC. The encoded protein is CASSKTSGGSPNEQFF.

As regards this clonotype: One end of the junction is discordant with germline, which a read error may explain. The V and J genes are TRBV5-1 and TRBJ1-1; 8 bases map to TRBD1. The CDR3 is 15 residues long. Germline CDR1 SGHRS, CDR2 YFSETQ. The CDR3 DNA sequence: TGCGCCAGTAGCTTGCAGGGGGCGCGGGGGACTGAAGCTTTCTTT. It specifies CASSLQGARGTEAFF.

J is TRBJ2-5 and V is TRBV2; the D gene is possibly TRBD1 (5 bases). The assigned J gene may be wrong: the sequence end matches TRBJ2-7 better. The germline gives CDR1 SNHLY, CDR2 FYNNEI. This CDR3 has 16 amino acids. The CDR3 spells CASSDILPGQTYEQYF. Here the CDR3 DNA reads TGTGCCAGCAGTGATATTCTGCCAGGGCAGACCTACGAGCAGTACTTC.

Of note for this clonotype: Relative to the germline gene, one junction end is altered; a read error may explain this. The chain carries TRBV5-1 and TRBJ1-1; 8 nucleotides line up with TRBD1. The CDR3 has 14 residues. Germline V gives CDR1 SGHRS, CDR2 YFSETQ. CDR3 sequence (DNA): TGCGCCAGCAGCTTGGGGCAGGGGGCCCCTGAAGCTTCCTTT. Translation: CASSLGQGAPEASF.

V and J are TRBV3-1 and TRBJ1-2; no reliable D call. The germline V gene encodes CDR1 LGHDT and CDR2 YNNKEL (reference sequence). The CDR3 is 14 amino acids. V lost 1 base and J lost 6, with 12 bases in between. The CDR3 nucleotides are TGTGCCAGCAGCCAAGGGTTTAGGGCCCATGGCTACACCTTC. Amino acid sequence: CASSQGFRAHGYTF.

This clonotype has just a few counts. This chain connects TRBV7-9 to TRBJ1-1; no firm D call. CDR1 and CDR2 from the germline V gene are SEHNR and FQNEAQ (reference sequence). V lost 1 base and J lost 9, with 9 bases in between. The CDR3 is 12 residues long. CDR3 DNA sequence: TGTGCCAGCAGCTTAGAACCTCTTCAAGCTTTCTTT. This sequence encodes CASSLEPLQAFF.

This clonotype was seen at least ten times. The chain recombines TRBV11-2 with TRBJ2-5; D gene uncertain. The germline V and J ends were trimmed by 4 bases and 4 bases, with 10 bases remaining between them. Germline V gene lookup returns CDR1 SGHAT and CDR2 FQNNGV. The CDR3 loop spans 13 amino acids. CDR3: CASSSDPAETQYF. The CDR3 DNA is TGTGCCAGCAGCTCGGACCCTGCAGAGACCCAGTACTTC.

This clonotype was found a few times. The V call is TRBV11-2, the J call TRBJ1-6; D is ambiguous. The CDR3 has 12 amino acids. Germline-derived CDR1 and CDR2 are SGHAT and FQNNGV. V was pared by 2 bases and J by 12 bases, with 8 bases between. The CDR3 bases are TGTGCCAGCAGCTTAAGCAGTAGACCCCTCCACTTT. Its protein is CASSLSSRPLHF.